The next 17 T cell receptor beta chains were all read from a single sample in a study of T-cell memory formation after mild COVID-19. One entry per CDR3 protein results from TCRdb running MiXCR on the 5' RACE reads. The sample consists of roughly 400,000 distinct CDR3 sequences, approximately 18% of them appearing once. Material for sequencing was PBMCs or a T cell subset sorted from them (not recorded which). These receptors all come from a man in his late teens or twenties who had mild COVID-19 (a few samples of this study predate the infection). Cell type and time point are not known.

J is TRBJ1-1 and V is TRBV29-1; maybe TRBD1 (6 bases). Per the germline V gene, CDR1 is SQVTM and CDR2 is ANQGSEA. The CDR3 extends over 13 amino acids. V was pared by 7 bases and J by 0 bases, with 12 bases between. CDR3 sequence (DNA): TGCAGCGCCCTACAGGGTTTGAACACTGAAGCTTTCTTT. It is translated as CSALQGLNTEAFF.

The V gene is TRBV6-5, the J gene TRBJ2-4; TRBD2 agrees at 10 bases. Germline lookup yields CDR1 MNHEY and CDR2 SVGAGI. The CDR3 has 15 amino acids. Unmatched junction bases numbered 2, after V lost 0 bases and J lost 6 bases. CDR3 DNA sequence: TGTGCCAGCAGTTACTCGAGCGGGGGGGGAAACATTCAGTACTTC. The encoded protein is CASSYSSGGGNIQYF.

This clonotype was observed a few times. CDR3 nucleotides: TGCAGTGCTAGAACGGGGACCGATTCTCTAGGGGCCCACACAGATACGCAGTATTTT. Residues: CSARTGTDSLGAHTDTQYF. V is TRBV20-1 and J is TRBJ2-3; D is perhaps TRBD1 or TRBD2 (5 bases each). The CDR3 is made up of 19 amino acids. The V end was cut by 2 bases, the J end by 2 bases, with 26 bases between. Germline lookup yields CDR1 DFQATT and CDR2 SNEGSKA (reference sequence).

This clonotype was seen a few times. The chain carries TRBV28 and TRBJ1-2; 7 bases align to TRBD1. The CDR3 is 13 amino acids. After removal of 8 bases from V and 4 bases from J, the junction contained 7 bases not matched to a gene. CDR1 is MDHEN, CDR2 SYDVKM, per germline. CDR3 DNA: TGTGCCAGCTGTACCGGACAGGTCTATGGCTACACCTTC. Its translation is CASCTGQVYGYTF.

This clonotype occurred a few times. In nucleotides, the CDR3 is TGTGCCAGCAGCAAACAGGGTAACACCGGGGAGCTGTTTTTT. This sequence encodes CASSKQGNTGELFF. V gene TRBV7-2 combines with J gene TRBJ2-2, with TRBD1 as a possible D gene (6 bases). The length of the CDR3 is 14 residues. Trimming removed 5 bases at V and 2 bases at J, with 9 bases between. The V gene's germline CDR1 is SGHTA and CDR2 FQGNSA.

The chain combines TRBV4-1 with TRBJ2-5, with TRBD2 identical over 8 bases. After removal of 3 bases from V and 9 bases from J, the junction contained 9 bases not matched to a gene. The V gene's germline CDR1 is MGHRA and CDR2 YSYEKL. The CDR3 loop spans 14 amino acids. The CDR3 coding sequence is TGCGCCAGCAGCCAGTATGCGGGGGGAGTGGCCCAGTACTTC. Encoded protein: CASSQYAGGVAQYF.

This chain joins TRBV6-5 and TRBJ2-7; 9 nucleotides line up with TRBD1. The CDR3 extends over 14 amino acids. Germline V gene sequence: CDR1 MNHEY, CDR2 SVGAGI. Trimming removed 6 bases from V and 3 bases from J; junction bases left unmatched: 6. The CDR3 is CASRFDRGSYEQYV. CDR3 in DNA: TGTGCCAGCAGGTTCGACAGGGGGAGCTACGAGCAGTACGTC.

This clonotype was observed a single time. The rearrangement joins TRBV6-5 to TRBJ1-2, with TRBD1 matching 8 bases. This CDR3 has 14 residues. CDR1 is MNHEY, CDR2 SVGAGI, per germline. The V segment lost 5 bases and the J segment 6 bases; nucleotides outside the gene matches: 8. The CDR3 DNA reads TGTGCCAGCAGTGCAGCCGGGACAGGAAATGGCTACACCTTC. This gives the protein CASSAAGTGNGYTF.

This clonotype has ten or more counts. J is TRBJ2-7 and V is TRBV7-2; D remains unclear. The CDR3 loop spans 11 amino acids. The V end was cut by 4 bases, the J end by 4 bases, with 5 bases between. Germline assignment: CDR1 SGHTA and CDR2 FQGNSA. CDR3 in amino acids: CASSWAYEQYF. The CDR3 bases are TGTGCCAGCAGCTGGGCTTACGAGCAGTACTTC.

In its sample, this clonotype was seen many times. This chain connects TRBV3-1 to TRBJ1-1, with D unclear. The V gene lost 4 bases and the J gene lost 2 bases, with 11 bases spanning the gap. There are 14 residues in the CDR3. Germline values: CDR1 LGHDT, CDR2 YNNKEL (reference sequence). CDR3 DNA: TGTGCCAGCAGCCCGAGTGAGGCTAACACTGAAGCTTTCTTT. This translates into CASSPSEANTEAFF.

The chain is built from TRBV9 and TRBJ1-4, with D perhaps matching TRBD1 (5 bases). The CDR3 has 13 residues. CDR1 and CDR2 from the germline V gene are SGDLS and YYNGEE. The V and J ends lost 6 bases and 7 bases respectively, with 13 bases between them. CDR3 protein: CASNSGGGEKLFF. The CDR3, as DNA: TGTGCCAGCAATTCGGGGGGTGGTGAAAAACTGTTTTTT.

The rearrangement joins TRBV7-6 to TRBJ2-5, with 8 bases matching TRBD1. With 1 base clipped from V and 7 bases from J, the junction kept 8 bases outside the gene matches. The length of the CDR3 is 15 residues. Germline CDR1 is SGHVS and CDR2 is FNYEAQ. CDR3 protein: CASSLGQFGQGTQYF. CDR3 DNA sequence: TGTGCCAGCAGCTTAGGACAGTTTGGACAGGGGACCCAGTACTTC.

V usage is TRBV12-3 or TRBV12-4 and J usage is TRBJ1-2; D remains ambiguous. Deletions cut 7 bases from V and 6 bases from J, with 12 bases between. The CDR3 is made up of 12 amino acids. In nucleotides, the CDR3 is TGTGCCAGCACCCGGAGAGCTGATGGCTACACCTTC. Residues: CASTRRADGYTF.

The chain uses TRBV20-1 and TRBJ2-3; D is perhaps TRBD1 or TRBD2 (6 bases each). Germline lookup yields CDR1 DFQATT and CDR2 SNEGSKA (reference sequence). There are 14 residues in the CDR3. CDR3 sequence: CSPKGRGATDTQYF. As DNA, the CDR3 is TGCAGCCCAAAGGGTAGGGGGGCCACAGATACGCAGTATTTT.

This clonotype appeared many times. V usage is TRBV4-2 and J usage is TRBJ1-5; 7 nucleotides agree with TRBD1. The V and J ends lost 4 bases and 5 bases, in that order; junction bases with no gene match: 5. The CDR3 loop spans 14 amino acids. CDR1 and CDR2 from the germline V gene are LGHNA and YNFKEQ. The CDR3 here is CASSPRDSYQPQHF. CDR3 nucleotide sequence: TGTGCCAGCAGCCCCCGGGACAGTTATCAGCCCCAGCATTTT.

The chain recombines TRBV20-1 with TRBJ1-6; D remains ambiguous. Trimming took off 1 base at V and 12 bases at J, with 16 bases between the two ends. The CDR3 is 14 amino acids. Germline V CDR1 and CDR2: DFQATT, SNEGSKA (reference sequence). CDR3 protein: CSARVIKDLGPLHF. Here the CDR3 DNA reads TGCAGTGCTAGAGTTATTAAGGATCTCGGACCCCTCCACTTT.

The J gene is TRBJ1-2, the V gene TRBV4-1; no clear D gene. CDR1 and CDR2 (germline): MGHRA, YSYEKL. CDR3 length: 12 residues. Between the trimmed V and J ends, which lost 3 bases and 2 bases, there was a span of 4 bases. CDR3 sequence reads: CASSQGNYGYTF. Here the CDR3 DNA reads TGCGCCAGCAGCCAGGGGAACTATGGCTACACCTTC.